One and the same sample provided the 32 T cell receptor beta chains below, sequenced in a study of T cells in Graves' hyperthyroidism and ophthalmopathy. RNA transcripts provided the source from which TCR beta CDR3 regions were amplified. First-round RT-PCR targeting the TCR CDR3 was performed with the HTBI primer set. Each CDR3 protein gets one entry after TCRdb re-called the multiplex PCR reads with MiXCR. The data hold around 480,000 distinct CDR3 sequences, with approximately 15% observed a single time. The sequenced sample was blood. These receptors all stem from a woman aged 18-29 years with Graves' hyperthyroidism.

This clonotype was observed at least ten times. The V call is TRBV12-3 or TRBV12-4, the J call TRBJ2-7, with 12 bases lining up with TRBD2. The CDR3 length is 19 residues. J lost 0 bases, V lost 1 base, and 10 bases had no gene match. Here the CDR3 reads CASSLVASGRGPSSYEQYF. CDR3 DNA sequence: TGTGCCAGCAGTTTAGTGGCTAGCGGGAGGGGGCCGAGCTCCTACGAGCAGTACTTC.

This clonotype was found a few times. V gene TRBV20-1 combines with J gene TRBJ2-2, with 10 bases aligning to TRBD2. This CDR3 contains 13 residues. CDR1 and CDR2 (germline): DFQATT, SNEGSKA (reference sequence). J gave up 10 bases and V 0 bases, and 2 bases lay outside the gene matches. DNA of the CDR3: TGCAGTGCTAGAGAGACTAGCGGGTCGGAGCTGTTTTTT. Translation: CSARETSGSELFF.

This clonotype has a count of ten or more. The chain recombines TRBV12-3 or TRBV12-4 with TRBJ1-1, with D perhaps matching TRBD1 (5 bases). The V gene lost 1 base and the J gene lost 1 base, with 10 bases spanning the gap. The CDR3 sequence is 15 residues long. The CDR3: CASSLVAGRNTEAFF. The CDR3 region has the DNA TGTGCCAGCAGTTTAGTGGCAGGGCGGAACACTGAAGCTTTCTTT.

This clonotype is a singleton in its sample. V usage is TRBV7-6 and J usage is TRBJ1-4; possibly TRBD1 for D (6 bases). Germline V CDR1 and CDR2: SGHVS, FNYEAQ. The CDR3 runs to 14 residues. V was clipped by 5 bases and J by 7 bases, with 14 bases between them. This CDR3 reads CASSRTGYGEKLFF. In nucleotides, the CDR3 is TGTGCCAGCAGCCGAACAGGGTACGGTGAAAAACTGTTTTTT.

This clonotype was seen ten or more times. V is TRBV27 and J is TRBJ1-2, with D hard to call. Germline lookup yields CDR1 MNHEY and CDR2 SMNVEV (reference sequence). The CDR3 sequence is 13 residues long. Trimming removed 7 bases from V and 4 bases from J, with 13 bases in between. CDR3 protein: CASTDSLLYGYTF. The CDR3, as DNA: TGTGCCAGCACGGACTCTCTCCTCTATGGCTACACCTTC.

This chain uses TRBV29-1 with TRBJ2-1; TRBD2 matches 7 bases. Germline V CDR1 and CDR2: SQVTM, ANQGSEA. Trimming cost V 7 bases and J 0 bases; bases outside gene matches: 6. CDR3 size: 14 residues. The CDR3 nucleotides read TGCAGCGCGAGCGGGGCCAGCTCCTACAATGAGCAGTTCTTC. Protein sequence: CSASGASSYNEQFF.

V is TRBV29-1 and J is TRBJ2-1, with unresolved D. There are 13 residues in the CDR3. Germline CDR1 reads SQVTM; CDR2 reads ANQGSEA. Trimming removed 8 bases at V and 2 bases at J, with 13 bases between. The CDR3 DNA reads TGCAGCCCATACCGTGGACCCTACAATGAGCAGTTCTTC. This translates into CSPYRGPYNEQFF.

This clonotype has at least ten counts. CDR3 DNA: TGTGCCAGCAGGTCGGACAGCCTAAACACTGAAGCTTTCTTT. Encoded protein: CASRSDSLNTEAFF. The chain combines TRBV2 with TRBJ1-1; the D gene is possibly TRBD1 (6 bases). Germline CDR1 SNHLY, CDR2 FYNNEI. V was shortened by 6 bases and J by 2 bases, with 13 bases between the two germline ends. This CDR3 comprises 14 residues.

This clonotype was picked up many times. The J gene is TRBJ1-2, the V gene TRBV12-3 or TRBV12-4; a weak D match, TRBD1 (5 bases). The CDR3 loop spans 15 amino acids. Trimming took off 4 bases at V and 1 base at J, with 13 bases between the two ends. In DNA form, the CDR3 reads TGTGCCAGCAGTTACGGGGGGGGACGTAACTATGGCTACACCTTC. This translates into CASSYGGGRNYGYTF.

This clonotype was seen ten or more times. The V call is TRBV12-5, the J call TRBJ1-1, with D unresolved. The CDR3 runs to 12 residues. V was clipped by 3 bases and J by 3 bases, with 5 bases between them. Germline values: CDR1 LGHNT, CDR2 FRNRAP. In nucleotides, the CDR3 is TGTGCTAGTGGTTTACAGTACACTGAAGCTTTCTTT. Its protein is CASGLQYTEAFF.

This clonotype came up many times. The rearrangement joins TRBV2 to TRBJ1-6; D gene uncertain. The CDR3 loop spans 14 amino acids. Trimming removed 6 bases at V and 0 bases at J, with 6 bases between. Looked up from germline, CDR1 is SNHLY and CDR2 is FYNNEI. CDR3 residues: CASRQSSYNSPLHF. In DNA form, the CDR3 reads TGTGCCAGCAGACAGAGCTCCTATAATTCACCCCTCCACTTT.

The rearrangement uses TRBV10-1 and TRBJ2-1; 15 bases line up with TRBD2. The CDR3 has 19 amino acids. In germline, CDR1 is WNHNN, CDR2 SYGVQD (reference sequence). The ends lost 2 bases at V and 9 bases at J; junction bases unmatched: 14. The CDR3 sequence: CASSEGPTPGTSGRTEQFF. Written as DNA, the CDR3 is TGCGCCAGCAGTGAGGGGCCTACACCCGGGACTAGCGGGAGGACTGAGCAGTTCTTC.

This clonotype has more than one count but fewer than ten. V usage is TRBV20-1 and J usage is TRBJ1-6; 8 positions match TRBD1. Germline trimming cut 3 bases from V and 7 bases from J; bases unmatched to any gene: 11. There are 16 residues in the CDR3. The germline V gene encodes CDR1 DFQATT and CDR2 SNEGSKA (reference sequence). In DNA, the CDR3 is TGCAGTGCTAGGGATGCCCGGGACAGGAGGAATTCACCCCTCCACTTT. Amino acids: CSARDARDRRNSPLHF.

This clonotype was seen repeatedly, ten times or more. The genes are TRBV7-9 and TRBJ1-1; D is unresolved. The V and J ends lost 5 bases and 0 bases respectively, with 10 bases between them. In germline, CDR1 is SEHNR, CDR2 FQNEAQ (reference sequence). The CDR3 contains 14 residues. For the CDR3, the DNA is TGTGCCAGCAGCCCGTTGGAGCTGAACACTGAAGCTTTCTTT. Protein product: CASSPLELNTEAFF.

This clonotype was recorded a few times. V is TRBV24-1 and J is TRBJ1-5; D remains unclear. There are 15 residues in the CDR3. Deletions cut 1 base from V and 3 bases from J, with 9 bases between. Per germline, CDR1 KGHDR and CDR2 SFDVKD. This CDR3 is CATSDFAGPNQPQHF. CDR3 DNA sequence: TGTGCCACCAGTGATTTCGCAGGACCCAATCAGCCCCAGCATTTT.

This clonotype was picked up many times. V gene TRBV28 combines with J gene TRBJ2-3; D is uncertain. Germline V gene data show CDR1 as MDHEN and CDR2 as SYDVKM. The germline V and J ends were trimmed by 10 bases and 5 bases, with 7 bases remaining between them. The CDR3 contains 10 residues. CDR3 nucleotides: TGTGCCATCGGCCGAGATACGCAGTATTTT. This codes for CAIGRDTQYF. The full variable domain, with the rest looked up from reference TRBV28 and TRBJ2-3, is DVKVTQSSRYLVKRTGEKVFLECVQDMDHENMFWYRQDPGLGLRLIYFSYDVKMKEKGDIPEGYSVSREKKERFSLILESASTNQTSMYLCAIGRDTQYFGPGTRLTVL.

This clonotype showed up just a few times. J is TRBJ1-1 and V is TRBV19; perhaps TRBD1 as D (5 bases). Germline CDR1 reads LNHDA; CDR2 reads SQIVND (reference sequence). This CDR3 has 13 residues. Deletions cut 9 bases from V and 3 bases from J, with 14 bases between. CDR3 region: CARTPGRDTEAFF. Here the CDR3 DNA reads TGTGCCAGAACTCCGGGCAGGGACACTGAAGCTTTCTTT.

This clonotype has just a few counts. The rearrangement uses TRBV3-1 and TRBJ1-1, with D tentatively TRBD1 (5 bases). Trimming stripped 5 bases from V and 2 bases from J, with 12 bases between. This CDR3 has 14 amino acids. Germline loops: CDR1 LGHDT, CDR2 YNNKEL (reference sequence). The CDR3 protein is CASSNRKTNTEAFF. The CDR3 nucleotides are TGTGCCAGCAGCAACAGGAAGACAAACACTGAAGCTTTCTTT.

The table lists this clonotype with many counts. The J gene is TRBJ1-5, the V gene TRBV11-3, with a possible D match to TRBD1 (6 bases). Trimming removed 5 bases from V and 1 base from J, with 15 bases in between. This CDR3 contains 16 residues. Germline-derived CDR1 and CDR2 are SGHNT and YENEEA. This chain's CDR3 is CASSAKRGASNQPQHF. The CDR3 nucleotides are TGTGCCAGCAGCGCTAAGAGGGGGGCGAGCAATCAGCCCCAGCATTTT.

In regard to this clonotype: This sequence may be a read error, since a much larger clone differs from it by one base. The chain employs TRBV5-1 and TRBJ1-6; D ambiguous. The V gene lost 0 bases and the J gene lost 7 bases, with 11 bases spanning the gap. Germline V gene sequence: CDR1 SGHRS, CDR2 YFSETQ. The CDR3 has 15 residues. This chain's CDR3 is CASSLDQRMNSPLHF. CDR3 coding DNA: TGCGCCAGCAGCTTGGATCAGAGGATGAATTCACCCCTCCACTTT.

In this sample, this clonotype turned up many times. This rearrangement joins TRBV10-3 to TRBJ2-1; tentatively, D is TRBD1 (6 bases). Trimming removed 3 bases from V and 5 bases from J, with 17 bases in between. CDR1 and CDR2 from the germline V gene are ENHRY and SYGVKD. The length of the CDR3 is 16 residues. The CDR3 here is CAISDPGQIGNNEQFF. The CDR3 DNA is TGTGCCATCAGTGACCCCGGACAGATAGGAAACAATGAGCAGTTCTTC.

This clonotype was counted only a few times. A much larger clonotype is one base distant, so this may be a read error. CDR3 bases: TGTGCCAGCAGTTGGGGCTCTGGAAACACCATATATTTT. Protein sequence: CASSWGSGNTIYF. The chain uses TRBV6-1 and TRBJ1-3; D gene unclear. The CDR3 is 13 residues long. CDR1 is MNHNS, CDR2 SASEGT, per germline. V lost 5 bases and J 0 bases, leaving 5 bases between the germline ends.

At least ten counts were recorded for this clonotype. V is TRBV20-1 and J is TRBJ2-1; D is possibly TRBD2 (7 bases). The CDR3 contains 15 residues. With 5 bases removed from V and 9 bases from J, the gap between germline ends came to 23 bases. CDR1 is DFQATT, CDR2 SNEGSKA, per germline (reference sequence). CDR3 sequence reads: CSAYTAGTGWAEQFF. CDR3 sequence (DNA): TGCAGTGCTTACACAGCGGGAACAGGGTGGGCTGAGCAGTTCTTC.

This clonotype has ten or more counts. V and J are TRBV7-9 and TRBJ2-7, with D possibly matching TRBD1 (5 bases). The CDR3 loop spans 15 amino acids. Trimming removed 1 base from V and 4 bases from J, with 14 bases in between. Germline CDR1 SEHNR, CDR2 FQNEAQ (reference sequence). CDR3 coding DNA: TGTGCCAGCAGCTTAGACTCCACAGGAGCTTACGAGCAGTACTTC. Its translation is CASSLDSTGAYEQYF.

There are many counts of this clonotype. This chain links TRBV12-3 or TRBV12-4 with TRBJ1-3; D uncertain. The CDR3 runs to 15 residues. The V end lost 3 bases, the J end lost 3 bases, and 12 bases lay between the germline ends. The chain's CDR3 is CASSFAGAGGNTIYF. Written as DNA, the CDR3 is TGTGCCAGCAGTTTTGCGGGTGCCGGTGGAAACACCATATATTTT.

This clonotype has a count of ten or more. V and J are TRBV18 and TRBJ2-5; 9 nucleotides align to TRBD2. CDR1 KGHSH and CDR2 LQKENI come from the germline V gene. The ends lost 3 bases at V and 5 bases at J; junction bases unmatched: 10. The CDR3 length is 16 residues. The chain's CDR3 is CASSPSLAGAGETQYF. The CDR3, as DNA: TGTGCCAGCTCACCGAGCTTAGCGGGAGCGGGGGAGACCCAGTACTTC. Together with reference TRBV18 and TRBJ2-5, the CDR3 gives the full variable domain: NAGVMQNPRHLVRRRGQEARLRCSPMKGHSHVYWYRQLPEEGLKFMVYLQKENIIDESGMPKERFSAEFPKEGPSILRIQQVVRGDSAAYFCASSPSLAGAGETQYFGPGTRLLVL.

The V and J genes are TRBV10-3 and TRBJ1-1, with D perhaps matching TRBD1 (6 bases). This CDR3 region has 15 residues. Germline V gene data show CDR1 as ENHRY and CDR2 as SYGVKD. Trimming removed 0 bases from V and 1 base from J, with 9 bases in between. DNA of the CDR3: TGTGCCATCAGTGAGTCGACGGGACAGAACACTGAAGCTTTCTTT. It translates to CAISESTGQNTEAFF.

This clonotype came up many times. The chain links TRBV9 to TRBJ2-1, with D maybe TRBD2 (6 bases). The CDR3 length is 17 residues. V was cut by 0 bases and J by 6 bases, with 19 bases left in between. Germline CDR1 is SGDLS and CDR2 is YYNGEE. The CDR3 protein is CASSVESITGVGNEQFF. CDR3 sequence (DNA): TGTGCCAGCAGCGTAGAAAGTATAACGGGGGTAGGCAATGAGCAGTTCTTC.

This chain uses TRBV9 with TRBJ1-2; the match to TRBD1 covers 7 bases. This CDR3 is 15 amino acids long. In germline, CDR1 is SGDLS, CDR2 YYNGEE. After removal of 0 bases from V and 4 bases from J, the junction contained 6 bases not matched to a gene. CDR3: CASSVGSQGGYGYTF. The CDR3 nucleotides read TGTGCCAGCAGCGTAGGGAGCCAGGGGGGCTATGGCTACACCTTC.

This clonotype was counted ten times or more. The chain links TRBV18 to TRBJ1-1; 8 bases align to TRBD1. There are 14 residues in the CDR3. Trimming at V came to 6 bases and at J to 7 bases, leaving 10 bases not matched to a gene. Germline CDR1 KGHSH, CDR2 LQKENI. CDR3 sequence: CASSPGQGRLEAFF. Written as DNA, the CDR3 is TGTGCCAGCTCGCCCGGACAGGGCCGCCTTGAAGCTTTCTTT.

This chain joins TRBV4-1 and TRBJ2-5, with D unresolved. Trimming stripped 4 bases from V and 8 bases from J, with 14 bases between. There are 13 residues in the CDR3. Germline CDR1 is MGHRA and CDR2 is YSYEKL. CDR3 residues: CASSPSPFETQYF. DNA for the CDR3: TGCGCCAGCAGCCCCAGTCCGTTTGAAACCCAGTACTTC.

This clonotype was detected many times. The V call is TRBV12-5, the J call TRBJ2-3; D is unresolved. Trimming pared 6 bases from V and 4 bases from J, leaving 8 bases between. Germline V gene data show CDR1 as LGHNT and CDR2 as FRNRAP. This CDR3 is built from 12 residues. CDR3 sequence (DNA): TGTGCTAGTGGAGCTCATCCAGATACGCAGTATTTT. Its translation: CASGAHPDTQYF.